The source of this TCR beta chain is a study of cytomegalovirus exposure and HLA in healthy donors. Looking at the study overall: In a later analysis, the 110 or so validation repertoires were reported to have used the same platform as the approximately 620 first-cohort repertoires. Study-level results: The study found most TCR sequences rare, yet found some public TCRs in many donors. The study designated 160 or so TCR beta chains cytomegalovirus-associated. With high specificity and sensitivity, the classifier reportedly diagnosed cytomegalovirus status.

The CDR3 has 14 residues. CDR1 and CDR2 from the germline V gene are MDHEN and SYDVKM. Trimming shortened V by 2 bases and J by 3 bases, and 11 bases separated the two germline ends. Measured with immunoSEQ multiplex PCR; TCRdb has only the in-frame clones, and not every one. The sample records about 260,000 clones, 90% being singletons. Comment on this clone: Its target is unknown.

This clonotype was sampled from a woman aged 25 to 39 in good health and CMV-seronegative. The sample was PBMCs. The gene calls are TRBV28 and TRBJ2-7, with unresolved D. The CDR3 region has the DNA TGTGCCAGCAGTTTAAGCCCTCTCGGCTACGAGCAGTACTTC. It encodes CASSLSPLGYEQYF.